Presented here are 21 T cell receptor beta chains from one specimen sequenced in a study of cytomegalovirus exposure and HLA in healthy donors. The PCR contained 60 Vbeta and 13 Jbeta primers. The repertoire was sequenced with immunoSEQ multiplex PCR; TCRdb's copy has only in-frame clones and lacks some. The sample's table shows about 46,000 clones. Material: PBMCs. These receptors were obtained from a woman between 40 and 55 years old in good health and CMV-seronegative.

The V and J genes are TRBV11-2 and TRBJ2-1, with D possibly TRBD2 on 5 matching bases. CDR1 and CDR2 (germline): SGHAT, FQNNGV. This CDR3 spans 17 amino acids. With 8 bases removed from V and 4 bases from J, the gap between germline ends came to 24 bases. The CDR3: CASADLIRRRGYNEQFF. The CDR3 DNA is TGTGCCAGCGCCGACTTAATTAGGAGGCGAGGGTACAATGAGCAGTTCTTC.

The rearrangement joins TRBV28 to TRBJ2-2; possible D gene TRBD2, 6 bases. The CDR3 covers 16 residues. Germline assignment: CDR1 MDHEN and CDR2 SYDVKM. Trimming cost V 5 bases and J 0 bases, with 13 bases left between them. CDR3 sequence (DNA): TGTGCCAGCAGTCCATCGGGACTTTCGAACACCGGGGAGCTGTTTTTT. Residues: CASSPSGLSNTGELFF.

This sequence joins TRBV6-5 and TRBJ2-5, with TRBD2 matching over 7 bases. The J call is doubtful: the DNA matches TRBJ2-7 better. CDR3 length: 14 residues. Germline V gene data show CDR1 as MNHEY and CDR2 as SVGAGI. The CDR3 DNA is TGTGCCAGCAGTTACTCGGGGGGGGACTACGAGCAGTACTTC. As protein: CASSYSGGDYEQYF.

The chain combines TRBV9 with TRBJ2-1; D uncertain. This CDR3 has 15 amino acids. Trimming took 3 bases from V and 0 from J, leaving 10 bases between them. From germline, CDR1 is SGDLS and CDR2 YYNGEE. For the CDR3, the DNA is TGTGCCAGCAGCGCTCTCTCGAGCTCCTACAATGAGCAGTTCTTC. It yields the protein CASSALSSSYNEQFF.

This chain links TRBV5-4 with TRBJ2-7; tentatively, D is TRBD2 (5 bases). Germline V gene sequence: CDR1 SGHNT, CDR2 YYREEE (reference sequence). This CDR3 contains 15 residues. Trimming removed 4 bases at V and 0 bases at J, with 14 bases between. CDR3 loop: CASSHSSGSSYEQYF. Written as DNA, the CDR3 is TGTGCCAGCAGCCATTCCTCGGGGTCCTCCTACGAGCAGTACTTC.

The V gene is TRBV4-3, the J gene TRBJ2-1, with D perhaps TRBD2 (6 bases). V was shortened by 2 bases and J by 5 bases, with 13 bases between the two germline ends. Germline CDR1 is LGHNA and CDR2 is YSLEER. CDR3 length equals 15 residues. CDR3 in amino acids: CASSQWQRANNEQFF. DNA of the CDR3: TGCGCCAGCAGCCAATGGCAGCGGGCTAACAATGAGCAGTTCTTC.

The chain joins TRBV7-2 to TRBJ2-7, with a possible D match to TRBD2 (6 bases). Germline-derived CDR1 and CDR2 are SGHTA and FQGNSA. V shed 5 bases and J shed 0 bases, with 14 bases lying between them. The CDR3 runs to 15 residues. The CDR3 loop is CASSMGRESSYEQYF. In nucleotides, the CDR3 is TGTGCCAGCAGCATGGGGCGGGAAAGCTCCTACGAGCAGTACTTC.

V gene TRBV5-1 combines with J gene TRBJ2-1, with a tentative D call TRBD1 (6 bases). This CDR3 has 16 residues. V lost 0 bases and J lost 3, with 13 bases in between. Looked up from germline, CDR1 is SGHRS and CDR2 is YFSETQ. CDR3 protein: CASSLAGQRIYNEQFF. In DNA, the CDR3 is TGCGCCAGCAGCTTGGCTGGACAGAGAATCTACAATGAGCAGTTCTTC.

V is TRBV6-4 and J is TRBJ1-1; possible D gene TRBD1, 5 bases. V lost 2 bases, J lost 10 bases, and 11 bases lay in between. The CDR3 is 12 residues long. Germline lookup yields CDR1 MRHNA and CDR2 SNTAGT. This chain's CDR3 is CASSDRLGVAFF. The CDR3 nucleotides read TGTGCCAGCAGTGACAGGCTAGGGGTAGCTTTCTTT.

The J gene is TRBJ2-7, the V gene TRBV6-5, with 10 nucleotides matching TRBD1. Germline assignment: CDR1 MNHEY and CDR2 SVGAGI. This CDR3 region has 14 residues. J lost 7 bases, V lost 2 bases, and 5 bases had no gene match. This chain's CDR3 is CASSYLDRGQEQYF. The DNA of the CDR3 is TGTGCCAGCAGTTACCTCGACAGGGGGCAGGAGCAGTACTTC.

The rearrangement uses TRBV7-2 and TRBJ2-2, with 12 bases fitting TRBD2. Germline lookup yields CDR1 SGHTA and CDR2 FQGNSA. CDR3 size: 15 residues. The ends lost 6 bases at V and 5 bases at J; junction bases unmatched: 4. The CDR3 here is CASRRGTSGTGELFF. In DNA form, the CDR3 reads TGTGCCAGCAGGCGGGGGACTAGCGGGACCGGGGAGCTGTTTTTT.

On this clone: At one boundary the junction diverges from the germline segment, which might be a read error. V and J are TRBV7-7 and TRBJ2-2, with D possibly matching TRBD1 (5 bases). CDR1 is SSHAT, CDR2 FNYEAQ, per germline (reference sequence). The CDR3 spans 16 residues. In DNA form, the CDR3 reads TGTGCTAGCAGCTTACTGTGGGGCGACGTCGGCGGGGAGCTGTTTTTT. Protein product: CASSLLWGDVGGELFF.

This clone ranks as medium-sized in terms of frequency. The chain couples TRBV7-9 to TRBJ2-3, with D unresolved. Germline CDR1 reads SEHNR; CDR2 reads FQNEAQ (reference sequence). The V end lost 2 bases, the J end lost 4 bases, and 7 bases lay between the germline ends. This CDR3 region has 13 residues. In DNA form, the CDR3 reads TGTGCCAGCAGCTTAACCGAGGCAGATACGCAGTATTTT. Protein product: CASSLTEADTQYF.

J is TRBJ2-5 and V is TRBV18, with a tentative D call TRBD2 (5 bases). V lost 0 bases and J 1 base, leaving 9 bases between the germline ends. The CDR3 consists of 15 residues. Germline V gene data show CDR1 as KGHSH and CDR2 as LQKENI. In nucleotides, the CDR3 is TGTGCCAGCTCACCACCGAGCGGATTCCAAGAGACCCAGTACTTC. Residues: CASSPPSGFQETQYF.

V gene TRBV2 combines with J gene TRBJ1-5, with TRBD1 identical over 7 bases. Germline-derived CDR1 and CDR2 are SNHLY and FYNNEI. V was pared by 2 bases and J by 7 bases, with 11 bases of the junction left unmatched. The CDR3 spans 16 residues. This chain's CDR3 is CASSEFQGGGGQPQHF. The DNA of the CDR3 is TGTGCCAGCAGTGAATTCCAGGGGGGCGGCGGGCAGCCCCAGCATTTT.

The rearrangement uses TRBV7-2 and TRBJ1-5, with TRBD1 as a possible D gene (5 bases). Germline V gene sequence: CDR1 SGHTA, CDR2 FQGNSA. V was cut by 0 bases and J by 5 bases, with 11 bases left in between. The CDR3 is made up of 15 amino acids. CDR3 nucleotides: TGTGCCAGCAGCTTAGCCGGGACTACGGATCAGCCCCAGCATTTT. Encoded protein: CASSLAGTTDQPQHF.

The genes are TRBV7-3 and TRBJ1-2, with 7 bases aligning to TRBD1. V shed 1 base and J 8 bases; nucleotides not matched to a gene: 4. CDR3 size: 13 residues. CDR1 and CDR2 from the germline V gene are SGHTA and FQGTGA. CDR3: CASSLRQGGGYTF. In DNA, the CDR3 is TGTGCCAGCAGCTTAAGACAGGGCGGGGGCTACACCTTC.

The V call is TRBV5-1, the J call TRBJ2-2; TRBD1 matches at 7 bases. CDR3 length: 15 residues. Germline assignment: CDR1 SGHRS and CDR2 YFSETQ. Trimming removed 4 bases from V and 5 bases from J; junction bases left unmatched: 8. The CDR3 DNA reads as TGCGCCAGCAGCCGCACAGGGGCGAGGACCGGGGAGCTGTTTTTT. It translates to CASSRTGARTGELFF. Together with reference TRBV5-1 and TRBJ2-2, the CDR3 gives the full variable domain: KAGVTQTPRYLIKTRGQQVTLSCSPISGHRSVSWYQQTPGQGLQFLFEYFSETQRNKGNFPGRFSGRQFSNSRSEMNVSTLELGDSALYLCASSRTGARTGELFFGEGSRLTVL.

The chain has TRBV5-1 and TRBJ2-5, with 15 bases lining up with TRBD2. V gave up 4 bases and J gave up 4 bases; unmatched junction bases: 5. Germline CDR1 is SGHRS and CDR2 is YFSETQ. The CDR3 is 16 amino acids. CDR3 DNA sequence: TGCGCCAGCAGCCCGCCGGGACTAGCGGGAGGAGAGACCCAGTACTTC. Translated, it gives CASSPPGLAGGETQYF.

The rearrangement joins TRBV7-9 to TRBJ2-5, with 14 bases lining up with TRBD2. V dropped 4 bases and J dropped 3; count of bases not matched to a gene: 4. The CDR3 runs to 16 residues. Germline loops: CDR1 SEHNR, CDR2 FQNEAQ (reference sequence). The CDR3 nucleotides are TGTGCCAGCAGCTATCGACTAGCGGGAGGGGAAGAGACCCAGTACTTC. It specifies CASSYRLAGGEETQYF.

The V gene is TRBV6-6, the J gene TRBJ2-3, with D hard to call. Per germline, CDR1 MNHNY and CDR2 SVGAGI (reference sequence). The CDR3 spans 15 residues. The ends were cut back, 5 bases at V and 0 bases at J, with 12 bases in the middle. CDR3 nucleotides: TGTGCCAGCAGTGCAACGGAGTTTAGCACAGATACGCAGTATTTT. As protein: CASSATEFSTDTQYF.